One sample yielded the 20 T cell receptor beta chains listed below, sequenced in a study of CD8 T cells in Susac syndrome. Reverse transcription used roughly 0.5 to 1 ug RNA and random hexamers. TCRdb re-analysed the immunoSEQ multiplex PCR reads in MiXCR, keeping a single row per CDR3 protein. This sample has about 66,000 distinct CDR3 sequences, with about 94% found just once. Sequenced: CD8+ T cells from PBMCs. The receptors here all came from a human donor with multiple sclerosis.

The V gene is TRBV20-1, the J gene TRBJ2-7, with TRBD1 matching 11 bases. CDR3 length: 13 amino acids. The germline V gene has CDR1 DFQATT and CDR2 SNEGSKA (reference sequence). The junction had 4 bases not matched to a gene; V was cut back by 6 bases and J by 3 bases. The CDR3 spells CSAPGTGGYEQYF. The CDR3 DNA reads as TGCAGTGCCCCCGGGACAGGGGGCTACGAGCAGTACTTC.

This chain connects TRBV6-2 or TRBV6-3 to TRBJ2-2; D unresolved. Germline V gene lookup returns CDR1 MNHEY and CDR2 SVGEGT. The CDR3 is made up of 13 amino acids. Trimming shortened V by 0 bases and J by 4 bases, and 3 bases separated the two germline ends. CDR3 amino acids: CASSYSSTGELFF. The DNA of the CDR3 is TGTGCCAGCAGTTACTCGAGCACCGGGGAGCTGTTTTTT.

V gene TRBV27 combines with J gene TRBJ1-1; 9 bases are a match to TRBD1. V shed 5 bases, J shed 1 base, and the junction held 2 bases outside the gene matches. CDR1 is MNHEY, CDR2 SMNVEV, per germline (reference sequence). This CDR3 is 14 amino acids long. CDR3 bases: TGTGCCAGCAGTCCGGACAGGGGGAACACTGAAGCTTTCTTT. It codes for CASSPDRGNTEAFF.

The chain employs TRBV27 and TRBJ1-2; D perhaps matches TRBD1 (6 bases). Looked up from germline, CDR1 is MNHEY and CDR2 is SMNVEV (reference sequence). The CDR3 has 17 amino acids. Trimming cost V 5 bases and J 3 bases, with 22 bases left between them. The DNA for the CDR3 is TGTGCCAGCAGTACTGGGGTCGTACAGGGAGACTACTATGGCTACACCTTC. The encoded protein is CASSTGVVQGDYYGYTF.

CDR3 bases: TGTGCCAGCAGCTGGGGACTACACCGTGAAGCTTTCTTT. This codes for CASSWGLHREAFF. This sequence joins TRBV11-2 and TRBJ1-1; tentative D call: TRBD1 (5 bases). This CDR3 is built from 13 residues. Trimming stripped 4 bases from V and 7 bases from J, with 13 bases between. CDR1 and CDR2 (germline): SGHAT, FQNNGV.

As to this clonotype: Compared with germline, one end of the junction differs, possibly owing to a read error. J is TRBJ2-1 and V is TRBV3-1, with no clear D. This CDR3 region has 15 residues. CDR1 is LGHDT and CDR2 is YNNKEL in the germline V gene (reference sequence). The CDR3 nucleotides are TGTGCCAGCAGCGAAGACCCGTCCTCCTACAATGAGCAGTTCTTC. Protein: CASSEDPSSYNEQFF.

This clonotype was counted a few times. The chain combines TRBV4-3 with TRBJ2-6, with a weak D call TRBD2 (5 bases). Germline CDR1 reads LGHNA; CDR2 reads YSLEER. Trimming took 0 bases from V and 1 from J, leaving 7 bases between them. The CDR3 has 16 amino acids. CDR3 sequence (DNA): TGCGCCAGCAGCCAAGATCGGGGATCTGGGGCCAACGTCCTGACTTTC. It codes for CASSQDRGSGANVLTF.

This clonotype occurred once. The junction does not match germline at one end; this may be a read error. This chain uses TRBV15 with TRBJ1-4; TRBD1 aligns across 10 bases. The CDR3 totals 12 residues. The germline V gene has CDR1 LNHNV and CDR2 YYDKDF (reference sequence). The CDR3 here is CATSRTGQGPVF. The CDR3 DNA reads TGTGCCACCAGCAGGACGGGACAGGGGCCAGTTTTT.

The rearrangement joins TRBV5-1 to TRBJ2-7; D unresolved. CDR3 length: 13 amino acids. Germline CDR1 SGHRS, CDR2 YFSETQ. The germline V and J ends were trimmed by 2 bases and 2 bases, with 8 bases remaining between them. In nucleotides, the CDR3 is TGCGCCAGCAGCTTTTCTACAGCCTACGAGCAGTACTTC. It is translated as CASSFSTAYEQYF.

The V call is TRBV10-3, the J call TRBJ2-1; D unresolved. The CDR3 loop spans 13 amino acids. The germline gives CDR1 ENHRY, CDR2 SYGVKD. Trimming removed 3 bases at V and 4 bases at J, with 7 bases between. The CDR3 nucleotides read TGTGCCATCAGTGAAGAAGGATACAATGAGCAGTTCTTC. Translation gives CAISEEGYNEQFF.

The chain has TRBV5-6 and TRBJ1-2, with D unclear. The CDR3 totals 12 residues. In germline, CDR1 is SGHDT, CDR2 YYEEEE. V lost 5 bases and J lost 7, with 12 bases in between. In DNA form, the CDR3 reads TGTGCCAGCAGTCAAGGACCTTTTGGCTACACCTTC. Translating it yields CASSQGPFGYTF.

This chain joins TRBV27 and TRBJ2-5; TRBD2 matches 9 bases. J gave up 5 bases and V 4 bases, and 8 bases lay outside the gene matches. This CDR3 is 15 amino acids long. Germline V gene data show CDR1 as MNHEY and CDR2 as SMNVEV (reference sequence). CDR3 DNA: TGTGCCAGCAGTTCGGTTAGCGGGGGCCCCGAGACCCAGTACTTC. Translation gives CASSSVSGGPETQYF.

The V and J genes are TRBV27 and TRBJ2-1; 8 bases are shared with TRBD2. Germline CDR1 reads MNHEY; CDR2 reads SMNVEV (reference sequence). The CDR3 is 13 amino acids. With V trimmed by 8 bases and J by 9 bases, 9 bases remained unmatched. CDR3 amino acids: CASSLAGGREQFF. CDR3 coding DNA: TGTGCCAGCTCTCTCGCGGGGGGACGTGAGCAGTTCTTC.

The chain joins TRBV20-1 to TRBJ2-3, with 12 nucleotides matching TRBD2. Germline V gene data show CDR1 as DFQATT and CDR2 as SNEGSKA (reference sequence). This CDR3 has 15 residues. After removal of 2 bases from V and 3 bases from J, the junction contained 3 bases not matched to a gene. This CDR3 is CSARRTSGVTDTQYF. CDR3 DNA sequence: TGCAGTGCTAGACGGACTAGCGGGGTGACAGATACGCAGTATTTT.

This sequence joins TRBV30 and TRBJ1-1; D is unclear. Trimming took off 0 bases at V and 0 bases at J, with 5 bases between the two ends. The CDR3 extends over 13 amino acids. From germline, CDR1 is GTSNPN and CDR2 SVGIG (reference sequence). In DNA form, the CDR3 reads TGTGCCTGGAGTGTAGACATGAACACTGAAGCTTTCTTT. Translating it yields CAWSVDMNTEAFF.

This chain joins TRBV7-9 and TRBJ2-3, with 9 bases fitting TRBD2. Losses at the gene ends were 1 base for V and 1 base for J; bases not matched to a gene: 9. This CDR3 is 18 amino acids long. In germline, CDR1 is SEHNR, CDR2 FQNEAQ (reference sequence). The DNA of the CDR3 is TGTGCCAGCAGCTTAGAAACGGGGCTAGCGGGACGCACAGATACGCAGTATTTT. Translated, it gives CASSLETGLAGRTDTQYF.

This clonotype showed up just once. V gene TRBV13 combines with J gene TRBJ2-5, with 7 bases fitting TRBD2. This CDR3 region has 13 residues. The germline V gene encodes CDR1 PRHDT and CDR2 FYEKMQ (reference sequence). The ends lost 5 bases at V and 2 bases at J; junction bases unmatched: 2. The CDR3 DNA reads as TGTGCCAGCAGCCTAGCGGAACAAGAGACCCAGTACTTC. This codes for CASSLAEQETQYF.

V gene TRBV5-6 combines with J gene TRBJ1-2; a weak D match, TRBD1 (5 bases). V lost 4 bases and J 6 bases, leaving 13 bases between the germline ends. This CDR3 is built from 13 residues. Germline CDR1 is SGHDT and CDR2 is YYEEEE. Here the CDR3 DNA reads TGTGCCAGCAGCCAAGGAGGGGAGGATGGCTACACCTTC. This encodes CASSQGGEDGYTF.

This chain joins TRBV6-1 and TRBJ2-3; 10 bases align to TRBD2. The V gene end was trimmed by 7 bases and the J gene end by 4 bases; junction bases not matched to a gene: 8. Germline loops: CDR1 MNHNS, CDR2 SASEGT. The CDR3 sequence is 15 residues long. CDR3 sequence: CASIRSGGAADTQYF. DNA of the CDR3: TGTGCCAGCATCCGGAGCGGGGGGGCGGCAGATACGCAGTATTTT.

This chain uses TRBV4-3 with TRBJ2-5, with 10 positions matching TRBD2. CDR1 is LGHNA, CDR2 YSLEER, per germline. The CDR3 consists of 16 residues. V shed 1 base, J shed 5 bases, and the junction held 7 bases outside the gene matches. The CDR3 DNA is TGCGCCAGCAGCCAAGCATTGTCTAGCGGGGGCGAGACCCAGTACTTC. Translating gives CASSQALSSGGETQYF.